This entry concerns a single T cell receptor beta chain. Its target is unknown. Clones were read by immunoSEQ multiplex PCR, and TCRdb kept only the in-frame ones, dropping some. The sample lists tens of thousands of clones, around three quarters occurring once. The data were taken from a study of vaccination effects on CD4 cells after COVID-19. Findings and caveats of the study: Researchers reported few convalescent patients and no early post-infection timepoints in the study.

The germline V and J ends were trimmed by 1 base and 8 bases, with 11 bases remaining between them. The CDR3 contains 13 residues. Germline lookup yields CDR1 SGHAT and CDR2 FQNNGV. ViraFEST expansion of antigen-specific CD4+ T cells with viral peptide pools preceded sequencing. Having been cultured for less than 12 days, the cells underwent CD4+ T cell isolation. Everyone in the study got two shots of either the BNT162b2 or mRNA-1273 vaccine. Previously uninfected by SARS-CoV-2, the vaccine recipients also showed negative nucleocapsid antibodies. Half the medium was replaced with IL-2 medium on days 3 and 7.

This specimen consisted of CD4+ T cells from PBMCs cultured with HCoV-OC43 spike peptides, obtained after COVID-19 vaccination. Subset in this sample: HCoV-OC43 spike overlapping peptide pool stimulation. This receptor was obtained from a human donor who received a COVID-19 vaccine. The chain recombines TRBV11-2 with TRBJ1-1; D is ambiguous. Here the CDR3 DNA reads TGTGCCAGCAGCTTAGTGGTCAGGACCGAAGCTTTCTTT. Protein product: CASSLVVRTEAFF.